This TCR beta chain emerged from a study of Tregs in tolerant kidney transplant recipients. The repertoire was sequenced with immunoSEQ multiplex PCR; TCRdb's copy has only in-frame clones and lacks some. The table includes some 57,000 clones, about 90% detected once. Study findings and constraints: The small number of patients limits these findings pending further validation.

The nonmyeloablative bone marrow transplants came from related graft donors, with transient mixed chimerism. On this clone: Its antigen is as yet unknown. The junction departs from the called germline gene at one end, perhaps through a read error.

This clonotype was obtained from a human patient who received a combined kidney and bone marrow transplant. Some T cells here may be from the graft donor. The sample was CD8+ T cells from blood (PBMCs), taken 24 months after the transplant.

The CDR3 protein is CASSQVSTGDGYTF. Written as DNA, the CDR3 is TGCGCCAGCAGCCAAGTGTCTACAGGGGATGGCTACACCTTC. V gene TRBV7-9 combines with J gene TRBJ1-2; 7 nucleotides agree with TRBD1. From germline, CDR1 is SEHNR and CDR2 FQNEAQ (reference sequence). The CDR3 runs 14 residues.